These T cell receptor beta chains were read from a single sample in a study of cytotoxic CD8 clonotypes in ibrutinib-treated CLL. Data came from immunoSEQ multiplex PCR; TCRdb stores just in-frame clones and leaves some out. Of roughly 220,000 clones in the sample, just under 80% were seen once. The input for sequencing was PBMCs, taken after 12 months of ibrutinib treatment. The receptors here all came from a human donor with chronic lymphocytic leukemia. Each CDR3 is given with its conserved first and last residue. The D gene is left open where the match is weak. The size field is filled for only some rows; it gives once, few, many or a size class.

v_gene,abundance,d_gene,j_gene,CDR3nt,CDR3aa
TRBV5-1,-,TRBD2,TRBJ2-7,TGCGCCAGCAGTCGGGGGACTAGCACGGACGAGCAGTACTTC,CASSRGTSTDEQYF
TRBV7-6,-,TRBD2,TRBJ2-3,TGTGCCAGCAGCCCCAGGAGGCCGGGGGGAGATACGCAGTATTTT,CASSPRRPGGDTQYF
TRBV15,few,-,TRBJ1-2,TGTGCCACCAGCAGAGATCCCGGGGTTCGTGGCTACACCTTC,CATSRDPGVRGYTF
TRBV7-8,-,-,TRBJ1-6,TGTGCCAGCAGTCACACCGAGACAGCGGGTTGGGGTTCACCCCTCCACTTT,CASSHTETAGWGSPLHF
TRBV7-6,many,-,TRBJ2-2,TGTGCCAGCAGCCCCGGATTCTTGGAGCTGTTTTTT,CASSPGFLELFF
TRBV5-1,-,TRBD1,TRBJ2-3,TGCGCCAGCAGCTTAGGAGGGGGGACAGGGTCTGAAGATACGCAGTATTTT,CASSLGGGTGSEDTQYF
TRBV5-1,once,-,TRBJ2-5,TGCGCCAGCACTCCTGCGCCGGGGGCCGAGACCCAGTACTTC,CASTPAPGAETQYF
TRBV6-5,-,-,TRBJ1-5,TGTGCCAGCAGTTACTCCGGGGGCAGGCAGCCCCAGCATTTT,CASSYSGGRQPQHF
TRBV20-1,-,-,TRBJ2-7,TGCAGTGCTCCCCGGGTCTACGAGCAGTACTTC,CSAPRVYEQYF
TRBV7-2,-,-,TRBJ1-2,TGTGCCAGCAGCCCTTCGGGGCAGAACTATGGCTACACCTTC,CASSPSGQNYGYTF
TRBV6-5,few,-,TRBJ2-2,TGTGCCAGCAGTTATGGAGGGGAGCTGTTTTTT,CASSYGGELFF
TRBV9,-,TRBD2,TRBJ2-1,TGTGCCAGCAGCGTCCCTAGCGGGAGGTCCTACAATGAGCAGTTCTTC,CASSVPSGRSYNEQFF
TRBV23-1,-,TRBD1,TRBJ2-1,TGCGCCAGCAGTCATCGACAGGGGGGTCCCGATGAGCAGTTCTTC,CASSHRQGGPDEQFF
TRBV5-1,-,-,TRBJ2-1,TGCGCCAGCAGCTTGGTTAGCGCCTCTTCCTACAATGAGCAGTTCTTC,CASSLVSASSYNEQFF
TRBV7-9,-,-,TRBJ1-2,TGTGCCAGCAGCTTAAATCCTGCCAACCCCTATGGCTACACCTTC,CASSLNPANPYGYTF
TRBV28,-,-,TRBJ1-1,TGTGCCAGCAGTTACATCGGGGCCTCGGTCACTGAAGCTTTCTTT,CASSYIGASVTEAFF
TRBV9,-,TRBD1,TRBJ2-1,TGTGCCAGCAGCGTAGCTACGGACAGGGCCGACAGTGAGCAGTTCTTC,CASSVATDRADSEQFF
TRBV6-6,-,-,TRBJ1-2,TGTGCCAGCAGTTACACTGAACAGGGAAAATATGGCTACACCTTC,CASSYTEQGKYGYTF
TRBV27,-,TRBD2,TRBJ2-7,TGTGCCAGCAGTTATTCAGCGGGGGGAACCTACGAGCAGTACTTC,CASSYSAGGTYEQYF
TRBV6-1,once,-,TRBJ2-7,TGTGCCAGCAGCCTCAGGGGCCCTAAGAAGTACGAGCAGTACTTC,CASSLRGPKKYEQYF
TRBV5-4,-,-,TRBJ2-3,TGTGCCAGCAGCATGACAGGCACAGATACGCAGTATTTT,CASSMTGTDTQYF